The 22 T cell receptor beta chains presented below share a single source sample, sequenced in a study of tumor-infiltrating lymphocytes in primary liver carcinoma. Starting from roughly 0.5 ug of total RNA, TCR beta cDNA was produced with a primer in the constant region. Nested multiplex PCR, run for three rounds with slightly modified ARM-PCR, yielded TCR beta libraries. Both of the initial two PCR rounds ran for about 11 cycles and employed TRBV1-TRBV30 forward primers alongside a C-beta reverse primer. TCRdb passed the multiplex PCR reads through MiXCR, listing each CDR3 protein once. This sample has 250,000 to 350,000 distinct CDR3 sequences; roughly 60% occur once, and the top ten carry approximately 17%. The authors took blood RNA from unsorted whole blood and also extracted germline DNA. Sequencing input: peripheral blood. The receptors come from a woman between 25 and 40 years old with primary liver carcinoma and hepatitis B virus infection.

Comment on this clonotype: A much bigger clone sits one base away, suggesting this may be a read error. This is likely a read error, given that the CDR3 carries no conserved phenylalanine or tryptophan at its end. The chain uses TRBV4-3 and TRBJ2-3; 7 positions match TRBD2. J lost 2 bases, V lost 0 bases, and 5 bases had no gene match. CDR3 length: 16 amino acids. Per the germline V gene, CDR1 is LGHNA and CDR2 is YSLEER. Here the CDR3 reads CASSQDRGRATDTQYY. CDR3 in DNA: TGCGCCAGCAGCCAAGACAGAGGGAGGGCCACAGATACGCAGTATTAT.

This clonotype was counted between two and nine times. The junction shows a germline mismatch at one end, possibly a read error. The chain joins TRBV6-5 to TRBJ2-7, with D tentatively TRBD2 (5 bases). The length of the CDR3 is 14 residues. Germline-derived CDR1 and CDR2 are MNHEY and SVGAGI. The CDR3 loop reads CVSSSPGSSYEQYF. The CDR3 coding sequence is TGTGTCAGCTCCTCCCCGGGAAGCTCCTACGAGCAGTACTTC.

The sample holds many counts of this clonotype. V gene TRBV4-1 combines with J gene TRBJ2-1, with 8 bases fitting TRBD2. This CDR3 spans 16 amino acids. With 4 bases clipped from V and 3 bases from J, the junction kept 8 bases outside the gene matches. Per germline, CDR1 MGHRA and CDR2 YSYEKL. CDR3: CASSPGFSGVYNEQFF. The DNA for the CDR3 is TGCGCCAGCAGCCCCGGATTTAGCGGGGTCTACAATGAGCAGTTCTTC.

This clonotype was counted between two and nine times. The rearrangement uses TRBV5-5 and TRBJ2-1, with 8 bases aligning to TRBD1. CDR1 is SGHKS, CDR2 YYEKEE, per germline (reference sequence). V gave up 0 bases and J gave up 7 bases; unmatched junction bases: 9. The CDR3 loop spans 16 amino acids. CDR3 sequence reads: CASSLGVGTGSNEQFF. The DNA for the CDR3 is TGTGCCAGCAGCTTGGGAGTAGGGACAGGAAGTAATGAGCAGTTCTTC.

Only a few counts were recorded for this clonotype. The chain combines TRBV5-1 with TRBJ2-5; possibly TRBD1 for D (5 bases). Between the trimmed V and J ends, which lost 0 bases and 5 bases, there was a span of 17 bases. The CDR3 has 16 amino acids. CDR1 SGHRS and CDR2 YFSETQ come from the germline V gene. The CDR3 DNA sequence: TGCGCCAGCAGCTTGGGACCCCAGGGCCCTCTGGAGACCCAGTACTTC. Protein sequence: CASSLGPQGPLETQYF. Supplemented by reference TRBV5-1 and TRBJ2-5, the full variable domain reads KAGVTQTPRYLIKTRGQQVTLSCSPISGHRSVSWYQQTPGQGLQFLFEYFSETQRNKGNFPGRFSGRQFSNSRSEMNVSTLELGDSALYLCASSLGPQGPLETQYFGPGTRLLVL.

The chain carries TRBV6-5 and TRBJ1-2; TRBD1 aligns across 9 bases. Trimming cost V 5 bases and J 5 bases; bases outside gene matches: 6. The germline V gene has CDR1 MNHEY and CDR2 SVGAGI. CDR3 size: 14 residues. This CDR3 reads CASSNGTGIYGYTF. The CDR3 bases are TGTGCCAGCAGTAACGGGACAGGGATATATGGCTACACCTTC.

The chain carries TRBV30 and TRBJ2-7, with D possibly TRBD2 on 5 matching bases. The length of the CDR3 is 15 residues. Per the germline V gene, CDR1 is GTSNPN and CDR2 is SVGIG (reference sequence). Trimming took 0 bases from V and 0 from J, leaving 12 bases between them. CDR3 loop: CAWSVRGRSSYEQYF. The CDR3 DNA reads as TGTGCCTGGAGTGTTCGGGGTCGAAGCTCCTACGAGCAGTACTTC.

Ten or more counts support this clonotype. The genes are TRBV6-2 or TRBV6-3 and TRBJ2-3; no firm D call. The CDR3 totals 13 residues. Trimming took 5 bases from V and 8 from J, leaving 14 bases between them. CDR1 is MNHEY and CDR2 is SVGEGT in the germline V gene. The CDR3, as DNA: TGTGCCAGCAGTGCCCTAACCCTGGGTACGCAGTATTTT. It translates to CASSALTLGTQYF.

This clonotype was seen repeatedly, ten times or more. The chain uses TRBV29-1 and TRBJ1-4; unclear D gene. The CDR3 is 11 residues long. V lost 6 bases, J lost 11 bases, and 13 bases lay in between. Per germline, CDR1 SQVTM and CDR2 ANQGSEA. CDR3 residues: CSVPIGRKLFF. In DNA form, the CDR3 reads TGCAGCGTCCCGATCGGACGTAAACTGTTTTTT.

This clonotype was seen only once. This chain connects TRBV5-4 to TRBJ2-3, with 8 bases lining up with TRBD2. This CDR3 has 17 residues. Germline CDR1 and CDR2: SGHNT and YYREEE (reference sequence). V lost 0 bases and J lost 0; bases outside the gene matches: 6. CDR3 amino acids: CASSLEVLAGSTDTQYF. The CDR3 nucleotides read TGTGCCAGCAGCTTGGAAGTGCTAGCGGGTAGCACAGATACGCAGTATTTT.

With regard to this clonotype: This may stem from a read error, because a much larger clone lies one nucleotide away. The chain employs TRBV12-3 or TRBV12-4 and TRBJ2-2; D is unclear. V was cut by 7 bases and J by 1 base, with 13 bases left in between. The CDR3 covers 15 residues. The CDR3 nucleotides are TGTGCCAGCATAAAGAGAGTTCGGAACACCGGGGAGCTGTTTTTT. Translation gives CASIKRVRNTGELFF.

This clonotype was observed a single time. The V call is TRBV28, the J call TRBJ2-7; 7 bases line up with TRBD2. The CDR3 consists of 14 residues. V trimming: 11 bases; J trimming: 2 bases; junction bases outside the gene matches: 12. Per germline, CDR1 MDHEN and CDR2 SYDVKM. The CDR3 here is CACCEGGRTYEQYF. CDR3 nucleotides: TGTGCCTGCTGTGAGGGAGGGAGGACCTACGAGCAGTACTTC.

This clonotype was detected many times. The chain is built from TRBV6-1 and TRBJ2-1; D remains ambiguous. Germline CDR1 and CDR2: MNHNS and SASEGT. Trimming removed 9 bases at V and 3 bases at J, with 9 bases between. The CDR3 spans 12 residues. This CDR3 is CASTTLYNEQFF. The DNA for the CDR3 is TGTGCCAGTACCACCCTCTACAATGAGCAGTTCTTC.

About this clonotype: Since a much larger clone is just one base distant, this may be a read error. This chain joins TRBV6-2 or TRBV6-3 and TRBJ2-1; tentatively, D is TRBD2 (6 bases). The V gene lost 2 bases and the J gene lost 0 bases, with 17 bases spanning the gap. The CDR3 loop spans 18 amino acids. Germline V lookup: CDR1 MNHEY, CDR2 SVGEGT. The CDR3 spells CASSYPEGGPSSYNEQFF. CDR3 nucleotide sequence: TGTGCCAGCAGTTACCCGGAAGGAGGGCCGAGCTCCTACAATGAGCAGTTCTTC.

Notes on this clonotype: One end of the junction does not line up with germline, which may come from a read error. The rearrangement links TRBV6-1 to TRBJ1-1, with D possibly TRBD1 on 6 matching bases. The CDR3 is made up of 10 amino acids. CDR1 is MNHNS and CDR2 is SASEGT in the germline V gene. The CDR3 nucleotides are TGTGCCACTCGGGACACTGAAACTTTCTTT. It translates to CATRDTETFF.

The V and J genes are TRBV28 and TRBJ2-1; possibly TRBD2 for D (6 bases). V was trimmed by 6 bases and J by 3 bases, leaving 15 bases between them. CDR3 length: 15 residues. CDR1 and CDR2 (germline): MDHEN, SYDVKM. The chain's CDR3 is CASRPPGLDYNEQFF. The CDR3 nucleotides are TGTGCCAGCAGACCCCCGGGACTGGACTACAATGAGCAGTTCTTC.

As concerns this clonotype: A clone one base away is much larger, so this may be a read error. The chain links TRBV4-2 to TRBJ2-7; D is unclear. In germline, CDR1 is LGHNA, CDR2 YNFKEQ. This CDR3 contains 13 residues. CDR3 DNA sequence: TGTGCCAGCAGCCAACCAGGCGAGTACGGGCAGTACTTC. Amino acid sequence: CASSQPGEYGQYF.

This clonotype was seen only a few times. The V gene is TRBV6-5, the J gene TRBJ2-2; TRBD1 aligns across 7 bases. The germline gives CDR1 MNHEY, CDR2 SVGAGI. V shed 7 bases and J 6 bases; nucleotides not matched to a gene: 11. This CDR3 spans 15 amino acids. The CDR3 sequence: CASTETGFMSGELFF. The CDR3 bases are TGTGCCAGCACCGAGACAGGGTTTATGTCCGGGGAGCTGTTTTTT.

In the case of this clonotype: In this CDR3 the conserved last residue, phenylalanine or tryptophan, is missing, so a read error is likely. The chain couples TRBV6-1 to TRBJ1-3; D unresolved. Trimming cost V 5 bases and J 2 bases, with 13 bases left between them. The CDR3 is made up of 15 amino acids. CDR1 MNHNS and CDR2 SASEGT come from the germline V gene. In DNA form, the CDR3 reads TGTGCCAGCAGTTACGAGACGGGTCCTGGAAACACCATATATCTT. Amino acids: CASSYETGPGNTIYL.

This clonotype was detected only a few times. This sequence joins TRBV28 and TRBJ2-3; D not resolved. CDR1 is MDHEN, CDR2 SYDVKM, per germline. This CDR3 contains 13 residues. Trimming shortened V by 6 bases and J by 6 bases, and 13 bases separated the two germline ends. CDR3 in amino acids: CASSPTIHDTQYF. DNA for the CDR3: TGTGCCAGCAGCCCAACTATCCACGATACGCAGTATTTT.

The genes are TRBV7-9 and TRBJ2-1; the D gene is possibly TRBD1 (5 bases). The CDR3 has 15 amino acids. Germline loops: CDR1 SEHNR, CDR2 FQNEAQ (reference sequence). V was trimmed by 5 bases and J by 3 bases, leaving 14 bases between them. Written as DNA, the CDR3 is TGTGCCAGCAGCCCAGCGCCAGGGCTCTACAATGAGCAGTTCTTC. It specifies CASSPAPGLYNEQFF.

On this clonotype: The junction departs from the called germline gene at one end, perhaps through a read error. The chain joins TRBV4-1 to TRBJ2-4, with D unresolved. The CDR3 is 16 amino acids. CDR1 and CDR2 from the germline V gene are MGHRA and YSYEKL. The CDR3 DNA reads TGCGCCAGCAGCCAGGAAAGAACTCAAGCCAGAAACATTCAGTACTTC. Residues: CASSQERTQARNIQYF.